A single sample gave rise to the 23 T cell receptor beta chains below, sequenced in a study of T-cell reconstitution after alpha-beta-depleted transplantation in children. As it was prepared, the TCRbeta library received unique molecular identifiers. TCRdb analysed the PCR reads with MiXCR anew, one entry per CDR3 protein. The sample lists about 640,000 distinct CDR3 sequences, over 10% occurring once. Specimen: PBMCs, mostly from graft donor cells, collected 360 days after TCRalphabeta/CD19-depleted stem cell transplant. Receptors originate from a male patient between 10 and 17 years old who had a stem cell transplant for acute myeloid leukemia, so the T cells may come from the graft donor.

The chain is built from TRBV4-2 and TRBJ2-7, with D perhaps being TRBD1 or TRBD2 (5 bases each). Germline-derived CDR1 and CDR2 are LGHNA and YNFKEQ. The CDR3 runs to 16 residues. V was shortened by 2 bases and J by 1 base, with 15 bases between the two germline ends. CDR3 in DNA: TGTGCCAGCAGCCAAAGGGGACGGCTGGTTTCCTACGAGCAGTACTTC. The encoded protein is CASSQRGRLVSYEQYF.

The table lists this clonotype with a few counts. The V and J genes are TRBV7-2 and TRBJ2-1; 7 positions match TRBD2. From germline, CDR1 is SGHTA and CDR2 FQGNSA. V shed 3 bases, J shed 3 bases, and the junction held 2 bases outside the gene matches. This CDR3 is built from 14 residues. CDR3 sequence (DNA): TGTGCCAGCAGCTTTCGCGGGGGCTACAATGAGCAGTTCTTC. Its translation is CASSFRGGYNEQFF.

This clonotype was detected only a few times. The chain joins TRBV12-3 or TRBV12-4 to TRBJ2-7, with D perhaps TRBD1 (5 bases). CDR3 length: 13 amino acids. The V and J ends lost 6 bases and 1 base respectively, with 10 bases between them. CDR3 region: CASRHDSSYEQYF. DNA of the CDR3: TGTGCCAGCAGACACGACAGTTCCTACGAGCAGTACTTC.

V is TRBV20-1 and J is TRBJ2-1, with 9 bases lining up with TRBD2. Trimming removed 1 base from V and 7 bases from J; junction bases left unmatched: 8. This CDR3 comprises 15 residues. Germline assignment: CDR1 DFQATT and CDR2 SNEGSKA (reference sequence). The CDR3 here is CSARVTGTSRNEQFF. The CDR3 DNA sequence: TGCAGTGCTAGAGTGACAGGGACTAGCCGAAATGAGCAGTTCTTC.

There are many counts of this clonotype. The rearrangement links TRBV14 to TRBJ1-6, with D perhaps TRBD1 (5 bases). This CDR3 has 15 amino acids. Germline V gives CDR1 SGHDN, CDR2 FVKESK. Trimming removed 0 bases at V and 10 bases at J, with 13 bases between. CDR3 DNA sequence: TGTGCCAGCAGCCAAGATATGCAGGGTCAGTCACCCCTCCACTTT. This encodes CASSQDMQGQSPLHF.

This clonotype was recorded a few times. The rearrangement links TRBV6-5 to TRBJ1-1; 7 positions agree with TRBD1. This CDR3 region has 13 residues. V dropped 2 bases and J dropped 8; count of bases not matched to a gene: 5. CDR1 MNHEY and CDR2 SVGAGI come from the germline V gene. CDR3 loop: CASSYTGQNEAFF. CDR3 coding DNA: TGTGCCAGCAGTTACACGGGACAGAACGAAGCTTTCTTT.

This clonotype was recorded a few times. The rearrangement links TRBV4-3 to TRBJ2-5; TRBD2 aligns across 11 bases. CDR3 length equals 14 residues. V trimming: 2 bases; J trimming: 5 bases; junction bases outside the gene matches: 1. CDR1 LGHNA and CDR2 YSLEER come from the germline V gene. This CDR3 is CASSQTSGSETQYF. The CDR3 DNA reads as TGCGCCAGCAGCCAAACTAGCGGGAGTGAGACCCAGTACTTC.

This clonotype was seen a few times. This chain uses TRBV27 with TRBJ2-7, with TRBD1 identical over 8 bases. Trimming took 3 bases from V and 0 from J; bases not matched to a gene: 10. There are 17 residues in the CDR3. Germline lookup yields CDR1 MNHEY and CDR2 SMNVEV (reference sequence). The CDR3 bases are TGTGCCAGCAGTTTGATCTCAGGGGGCCCAAGCTCCTACGAGCAGTACTTC. Amino acid sequence: CASSLISGGPSSYEQYF.

The chain has TRBV12-3 or TRBV12-4 and TRBJ2-5, with a weak D call TRBD2 (5 bases). With 5 bases removed from V and 5 bases from J, the gap between germline ends came to 24 bases. The CDR3 has 17 amino acids. The CDR3 here is CASSHSVRALRFETQYF. For the CDR3, the DNA is TGTGCCAGCAGTCACTCCGTGAGGGCGTTGAGGTTTGAGACCCAGTACTTC.

This clonotype was counted ten times or more. The V call is TRBV24-1, the J call TRBJ2-1; D is perhaps TRBD1 (5 bases). Trimming removed 10 bases from V and 5 bases from J, with 8 bases in between. This CDR3 comprises 11 residues. Germline loops: CDR1 KGHDR, CDR2 SFDVKD. The CDR3, as DNA: TGTGCCACTCTAGGGGACAATGAGCAGTTCTTC. This codes for CATLGDNEQFF.

The chain has TRBV30 and TRBJ1-5; D is unresolved. The V end was cut by 1 base, the J end by 7 bases, with 11 bases between. Germline loops: CDR1 GTSNPN, CDR2 SVGIG (reference sequence). The CDR3 covers 13 residues. The CDR3, as DNA: TGTGCCTGGAGTGACACACTTTCCCAGCCCCAGCATTTT. Protein sequence: CAWSDTLSQPQHF.

The genes are TRBV5-1 and TRBJ2-1; 10 bases line up with TRBD2. The CDR3 consists of 15 residues. V gave up 0 bases and J gave up 6 bases; unmatched junction bases: 3. Per the germline V gene, CDR1 is SGHRS and CDR2 is YFSETQ. The CDR3 loop is CASSLVLAGANEQFF. CDR3 bases: TGCGCCAGCAGCTTGGTTCTAGCGGGAGCCAATGAGCAGTTCTTC. Full variable domain (outside the CDR3, taken from reference TRBV5-1 and TRBJ2-1): KAGVTQTPRYLIKTRGQQVTLSCSPISGHRSVSWYQQTPGQGLQFLFEYFSETQRNKGNFPGRFSGRQFSNSRSEMNVSTLELGDSALYLCASSLVLAGANEQFFGPGTRLTVL.

This clonotype was counted many times. The chain is built from TRBV28 and TRBJ1-5; perhaps TRBD1 as D (5 bases). The germline gives CDR1 MDHEN, CDR2 SYDVKM. The CDR3 consists of 15 residues. V was pared by 1 base and J by 2 bases, with 9 bases between. CDR3 sequence (DNA): TGTGCCAGCAGTTTATCCAGGGTGCGCAATCAGCCCCAGCATTTT. Protein: CASSLSRVRNQPQHF. Full variable domain (rest looked up from reference TRBV28 and TRBJ1-5): DVKVTQSSRYLVKRTGEKVFLECVQDMDHENMFWYRQDPGLGLRLIYFSYDVKMKEKGDIPEGYSVSREKKERFSLILESASTNQTSMYLCASSLSRVRNQPQHFGDGTRLSIL.

This clonotype was recorded a few times. This chain joins TRBV11-2 and TRBJ2-5; 12 bases match TRBD2. The ends lost 1 base at V and 5 bases at J; junction bases unmatched: 8. From germline, CDR1 is SGHAT and CDR2 FQNNGV. This CDR3 comprises 17 residues. CDR3 coding DNA: TGTGCCAGCAGCTTAGGGGCTAGCGGGAGGGCCGGGGAGACCCAGTACTTC. Encoded protein: CASSLGASGRAGETQYF. Combining the CDR3 with reference TRBV11-2 and TRBJ2-5 gives the whole variable domain EAGVAQSPRYKIIEKRQSVAFWCNPISGHATLYWYQQILGQGPKLLIQFQNNGVVDDSQLPKDRFSAERLKGVDSTLKIQPAKLEDSAVYLCASSLGASGRAGETQYFGPGTRLLVL.

This clonotype has only a few counts. The chain employs TRBV28 and TRBJ1-5; D is undetermined. CDR3 length equals 14 residues. Germline values: CDR1 MDHEN, CDR2 SYDVKM. The germline V and J ends were trimmed by 11 bases and 1 base, with 15 bases remaining between them. The chain's CDR3 is CAGRKAFSNQPQHF. In DNA, the CDR3 is TGTGCCGGCCGAAAGGCCTTCAGCAATCAGCCCCAGCATTTT.

The chain joins TRBV10-3 to TRBJ2-6; TRBD1 is a possible D gene (6 bases). CDR1 ENHRY and CDR2 SYGVKD come from the germline V gene. This CDR3 is 14 amino acids long. With 10 bases removed from V and 2 bases from J, the gap between germline ends came to 12 bases. In DNA, the CDR3 is TGTGCCAGTGGGACATTAGCTGGGGCCAACGTCCTGACTTTC. Protein product: CASGTLAGANVLTF.

The chain is built from TRBV6-1 and TRBJ2-7, with 7 bases lining up with TRBD1. J gave up 1 base and V 6 bases, and 9 bases lay outside the gene matches. This CDR3 spans 15 amino acids. Looked up from germline, CDR1 is MNHNS and CDR2 is SASEGT. CDR3 sequence reads: CASRTATGTSYEQYF. The DNA for the CDR3 is TGTGCCAGCAGAACCGCGACAGGGACATCCTACGAGCAGTACTTC.

This clonotype turned up a few times. This chain uses TRBV7-2 with TRBJ2-7; 8 nucleotides match TRBD2. Germline V gene sequence: CDR1 SGHTA, CDR2 FQGNSA. The CDR3 has 15 amino acids. The J segment lost 3 bases and the V segment lost 5 bases, leaving 9 bases of the junction unmatched. CDR3 in DNA: TGTGCCAGCAGCCCCCTTGGCGGGAGGAACTACGAGCAGTACTTC. It encodes CASSPLGGRNYEQYF.

The chain joins TRBV18 to TRBJ2-6; D gene ambiguous. CDR3 length: 19 residues. V dropped 3 bases and J dropped 0 bases, with 18 bases sitting between them. Germline loops: CDR1 KGHSH, CDR2 LQKENI. CDR3 DNA sequence: TGTGCCAGCTCACCGATTGGGGTATCGAGATTCTCTGGGGCCAACGTCCTGACTTTC. Its translation is CASSPIGVSRFSGANVLTF. Complete variable domain (other parts from reference TRBV18 and TRBJ2-6): NAGVMQNPRHLVRRRGQEARLRCSPMKGHSHVYWYRQLPEEGLKFMVYLQKENIIDESGMPKERFSAEFPKEGPSILRIQQVVRGDSAAYFCASSPIGVSRFSGANVLTFGAGSRLTVL.

The rearrangement joins TRBV6-2 or TRBV6-3 to TRBJ1-2; tentative D call: TRBD1 (6 bases). Per the germline V gene, CDR1 is MNHEY and CDR2 is SVGEGT. The CDR3 is 15 residues long. The germline V and J ends were trimmed by 6 bases and 4 bases, with 18 bases remaining between them. CDR3 in amino acids: CASSLRDTPSYGYTF. CDR3 bases: TGTGCCAGCAGCCTTCGGGACACCCCTTCCTATGGCTACACCTTC.

This clonotype was detected a few times. The V call is TRBV3-1, the J call TRBJ2-1, with D unclear. There are 13 residues in the CDR3. Looked up from germline, CDR1 is LGHDT and CDR2 is YNNKEL (reference sequence). V dropped 4 bases and J dropped 6 bases, with 10 bases sitting between them. The CDR3 coding sequence is TGTGCCAGCAGCCGGGCCTCTCTCAATGAGCAGTTCTTC. The encoded protein is CASSRASLNEQFF.

V gene TRBV29-1 combines with J gene TRBJ2-1; 8 bases map to TRBD2. Germline V lookup: CDR1 SQVTM, CDR2 ANQGSEA. The V gene end was trimmed by 4 bases and the J gene end by 9 bases; junction bases not matched to a gene: 20. The CDR3 contains 17 residues. The CDR3 DNA reads TGCAGCGTTGTCTCATGGGAACCGGGAGGGAGGCAGGGTGAGCAGTTCTTC. As protein: CSVVSWEPGGRQGEQFF.

The chain links TRBV13 to TRBJ2-7; D uncertain. In germline, CDR1 is PRHDT, CDR2 FYEKMQ (reference sequence). The CDR3 loop spans 14 amino acids. V gave up 5 bases and J gave up 3 bases, with 14 bases separating them. CDR3: CASSPNRLVYEQYF. CDR3 nucleotide sequence: TGTGCCAGCAGCCCCAATCGGCTAGTCTACGAGCAGTACTTC.